One sample yielded the 28 T cell receptor beta chains listed below, sequenced in a study of control samples from healthy donors and cancer patients. Assay: immunoSEQ multiplex PCR; the TCRdb copy retains only in-frame clones and omits some. The sample yields roughly 20,000 clones, 84% seen once. Specimen: PBMCs. These receptors were taken from a man aged 55 to 70 with colorectal cancer.

V gene TRBV18 combines with J gene TRBJ2-1; maybe TRBD1 (5 bases). Looked up from germline, CDR1 is KGHSH and CDR2 is LQKENI. V was shortened by 2 bases and J by 12 bases, with 11 bases between the two germline ends. The CDR3 covers 12 residues. CDR3 region: CASSPGAQGQFF. In DNA, the CDR3 is TGTGCCAGCTCACCAGGGGCACAAGGGCAGTTCTTC.

This chain uses TRBV5-1 with TRBJ1-2; maybe TRBD1 (6 bases). This CDR3 contains 17 residues. Germline values: CDR1 SGHRS, CDR2 YFSETQ. Deletions cut 1 base from V and 0 bases from J, with 16 bases between. This CDR3 is CASSLSLDRLTNYGYTF. CDR3 nucleotide sequence: TGCGCCAGCAGCTTGTCTTTGGACAGACTAACTAACTATGGCTACACCTTC.

This rearrangement joins TRBV10-3 to TRBJ1-6; TRBD1 matches 7 bases. Trimming at V came to 11 bases and at J to 8 bases, leaving 12 bases not matched to a gene. The germline V gene has CDR1 ENHRY and CDR2 SYGVKD. The CDR3 loop spans 14 amino acids. For the CDR3, the DNA is TGTGCCGTTGCCTCGGGACAGTCGTATTCACCCCTCCACTTT. This sequence encodes CAVASGQSYSPLHF.

The gene calls are TRBV7-9 and TRBJ1-1; 7 positions agree with TRBD1. Germline V gene sequence: CDR1 SEHNR, CDR2 FQNEAQ (reference sequence). Germline trimming cut 5 bases from V and 5 bases from J; bases unmatched to any gene: 5. The CDR3 is made up of 13 amino acids. The CDR3 DNA sequence: TGTGCCAGCAGCCCCAGACAGGGTACTGAAGCTTTCTTT. Translated, it gives CASSPRQGTEAFF.

The chain uses TRBV18 and TRBJ1-4; D perhaps matches TRBD1 (5 bases). V lost 6 bases to trimming and J lost 3 bases, with 17 bases between them. The CDR3 sequence is 16 residues long. Germline values: CDR1 KGHSH, CDR2 LQKENI. CDR3 nucleotide sequence: TGTGCCAGCTCCATCCTGGAAGGGGTTGCTAATGAAAAACTGTTTTTT. Protein: CASSILEGVANEKLFF.

This sequence joins TRBV25-1 and TRBJ2-1, with 14 bases lining up with TRBD2. This CDR3 contains 15 residues. Per the germline V gene, CDR1 is MGHDK and CDR2 is SYGVNS. V dropped 4 bases and J dropped 8; count of bases not matched to a gene: 4. The CDR3 region has the DNA TGTGCCAGCAGTGTAACGGGACTAGCGGGGGATGAGCAGTTCTTC. Translating it yields CASSVTGLAGDEQFF.

The chain combines TRBV2 with TRBJ2-7; D is uncertain. This CDR3 comprises 12 residues. Germline V gives CDR1 SNHLY, CDR2 FYNNEI. Trimming pared 1 base from V and 2 bases from J, leaving 3 bases between. The CDR3 reads CASSEGPYEQYF. CDR3 coding DNA: TGTGCCAGCAGTGAAGGTCCCTACGAGCAGTACTTC.

The chain joins TRBV11-3 to TRBJ2-1; 11 nucleotides match TRBD2. The germline V gene encodes CDR1 SGHNT and CDR2 YENEEA. The CDR3 has 14 residues. Unmatched junction bases numbered 4, after V lost 6 bases and J lost 6 bases. The CDR3 region has the DNA TGTGCCAGCAGGACTAGCGGGGACCTCAATGAGCAGTTCTTC. Protein product: CASRTSGDLNEQFF.

This sequence joins TRBV4-3 and TRBJ1-2, with D possibly matching TRBD1 (5 bases). This CDR3 spans 15 amino acids. The germline V gene has CDR1 LGHNA and CDR2 YSLEER. V gave up 1 base and J gave up 4 bases, with 13 bases separating them. CDR3 residues: CASSQAQGSFYGYTF. DNA for the CDR3: TGCGCCAGCAGCCAAGCCCAGGGCTCCTTCTATGGCTACACCTTC.

This chain links TRBV29-1 with TRBJ2-3; D may be TRBD2 (5 bases). This CDR3 is 14 amino acids long. CDR1 is SQVTM and CDR2 is ANQGSEA in the germline V gene. With 2 bases removed from V and 1 base from J, the gap between germline ends came to 10 bases. Written as DNA, the CDR3 is TGCAGCGTTGAAAAGACTACTCGCACAGATACGCAGTATTTT. Residues: CSVEKTTRTDTQYF.

The rearrangement joins TRBV19 to TRBJ1-1; TRBD1 might be the D (6 bases). V was cut by 3 bases and J by 4 bases, with 18 bases left in between. The V gene's germline CDR1 is LNHDA and CDR2 SQIVND (reference sequence). The CDR3 loop spans 16 amino acids. CDR3 residues: CASSMSGQGRATEAFF. CDR3 DNA sequence: TGTGCCAGTAGTATGAGTGGGCAGGGGCGGGCCACTGAAGCTTTCTTT.

This clone was observed a single time. This rearrangement joins TRBV27 to TRBJ1-2; TRBD1 is a possible D gene (5 bases). The CDR3 is made up of 15 amino acids. Per the germline V gene, CDR1 is MNHEY and CDR2 is SMNVEV (reference sequence). V lost 2 bases, J lost 3 bases, and 13 bases lay in between. The CDR3 is CASSLGGERYYGYTF. The CDR3, as DNA: TGTGCCAGCAGTTTAGGGGGAGAGCGGTACTATGGCTACACCTTC.

The chain employs TRBV11-2 and TRBJ1-2; D uncertain. This CDR3 has 13 amino acids. The V end was cut by 2 bases, the J end by 1 base, with 5 bases between. CDR1 and CDR2 (germline): SGHAT, FQNNGV. In nucleotides, the CDR3 is TGTGCCAGCAGCTTACAGATTAACTATGGCTACACCTTC. Its protein product is CASSLQINYGYTF.

This clone has a single count. The genes are TRBV18 and TRBJ1-4, with D possibly being TRBD1 (5 bases). The V end was cut by 3 bases, the J end by 4 bases, with 9 bases between. The CDR3 contains 14 residues. CDR1 KGHSH and CDR2 LQKENI come from the germline V gene. CDR3 region: CASSPTVFNEKLFF. CDR3 bases: TGTGCCAGCTCACCGACAGTTTTTAATGAAAAACTGTTTTTT.

The chain joins TRBV11-2 to TRBJ2-1; D tentatively reads TRBD1 or TRBD2 (5 bases each). V was pared by 0 bases and J by 7 bases, with 13 bases between. The CDR3 runs to 15 residues. Germline-derived CDR1 and CDR2 are SGHAT and FQNNGV. CDR3 loop: CASSLDRDGRNEQFF. DNA of the CDR3: TGTGCCAGCAGCTTAGATCGGGACGGCAGGAATGAGCAGTTCTTC.

The chain uses TRBV5-1 and TRBJ2-4; no reliable D call. The CDR3 spans 15 residues. Per germline, CDR1 SGHRS and CDR2 YFSETQ. V lost 5 bases, J lost 0 bases, and 12 bases lay in between. The CDR3, as DNA: TGCGCCAGCAGTTACAGTCCCGAAGCCAAAAACATTCAGTACTTC. This encodes CASSYSPEAKNIQYF.

This chain connects TRBV18 to TRBJ1-6; the D is unclear. The CDR3 covers 14 residues. The V gene's germline CDR1 is KGHSH and CDR2 LQKENI. V was shortened by 3 bases and J by 7 bases, with 10 bases between the two germline ends. The CDR3 DNA reads as TGTGCCAGCTCACCGGTCGGAGAGAATTCACCCCTCCACTTT. Translation: CASSPVGENSPLHF.

This clone was picked up a small number of times. CDR3: CASSLGHVTPGTEAFF. In nucleotides, the CDR3 is TGTGCCAGCAGCTTGGGTCACGTAACTCCAGGCACTGAAGCTTTCTTT. The rearrangement links TRBV5-4 to TRBJ1-1; no clear D. This CDR3 region has 16 residues. Germline V gene data show CDR1 as SGHNT and CDR2 as YYREEE (reference sequence). Deletions cut 0 bases from V and 4 bases from J, with 16 bases between.

The CDR3 DNA is TGCGCCAGCAGCTTGGAAGGGGGAAACACCATATATTTT. Amino acid sequence: CASSLEGGNTIYF. The chain uses TRBV5-1 and TRBJ1-3; D is undetermined. CDR3 length: 13 amino acids. V gave up 0 bases and J gave up 4 bases, with 5 bases separating them. The germline CDR1 and CDR2 sequences are SGHRS and YFSETQ.

The chain employs TRBV18 and TRBJ1-1; D is ambiguous. Trimming pared 6 bases from V and 4 bases from J, leaving 6 bases between. Germline-derived CDR1 and CDR2 are KGHSH and LQKENI. The CDR3 runs to 11 residues. CDR3 coding DNA: TGTGCCAGCTCTCAGAGCACTGAAGCTTTCTTT. This sequence encodes CASSQSTEAFF.

J is TRBJ2-7 and V is TRBV20-1; possible D gene TRBD2, 6 bases. Trimming shortened V by 7 bases and J by 6 bases, and 13 bases separated the two germline ends. The length of the CDR3 is 11 residues. Germline V gives CDR1 DFQATT, CDR2 SNEGSKA (reference sequence). The CDR3 region is CSVSRGGEQYF. CDR3 DNA: TGCAGTGTATCGAGGGGAGGCGAGCAGTACTTC.

The chain links TRBV7-9 to TRBJ2-1; D is uncertain. The germline gives CDR1 SEHNR, CDR2 FQNEAQ (reference sequence). Deletions cut 5 bases from V and 5 bases from J, with 13 bases between. The length of the CDR3 is 14 residues. Written as DNA, the CDR3 is TGTGCCAGCAGCACATCCGGGCCCCACAATGAGCAGTTCTTC. It encodes CASSTSGPHNEQFF.

For the CDR3, the DNA is TGCGCCAGCAGCCAAGACGGGGACTCCTACGAGCAGTACTTC. It encodes CASSQDGDSYEQYF. The chain employs TRBV4-1 and TRBJ2-7, with D possibly being TRBD2 (5 bases). V was cut by 0 bases and J by 0 bases, with 6 bases left in between. This CDR3 has 14 residues. Germline CDR1 MGHRA, CDR2 YSYEKL.

The rearrangement links TRBV7-8 to TRBJ2-2, with D maybe TRBD2 (5 bases). V was clipped by 8 bases and J by 3 bases, with 13 bases between them. CDR3 length equals 14 residues. Germline V gene sequence: CDR1 SGHVS, CDR2 FQNEAQ. CDR3 coding DNA: TGTGCCAGCCGCGGGTTTCAAGACACCGGGGAGCTGTTTTTT. Residues: CASRGFQDTGELFF. Drawing the rest from reference TRBV7-8 and TRBJ2-2, the complete variable domain is GAGVSQSPRYKVAKRGQDVALRCDPISGHVSLFWYQQALGQGPEFLTYFQNEAQLDKSGLPSDRFFAERPEGSVSTLKIQRTQQEDSAVYLCASRGFQDTGELFFGEGSRLTVL.

This clone showed up just once. This sequence joins TRBV18 and TRBJ1-2, with D maybe TRBD1 (6 bases). Germline V gives CDR1 KGHSH, CDR2 LQKENI. This CDR3 has 14 residues. V was clipped by 1 base and J by 5 bases, with 11 bases between them. CDR3 region: CASSPRGGEYGYTF. The CDR3 DNA reads as TGTGCCAGCTCACCACGTGGGGGCGAATATGGCTACACCTTC.

A single count supports this clone. The chain uses TRBV6-6 and TRBJ2-6, with 8 nucleotides matching TRBD1. Germline V gives CDR1 MNHNY, CDR2 SVGAGI (reference sequence). The CDR3 is made up of 17 amino acids. The J segment lost 3 bases and the V segment lost 5 bases, leaving 9 bases of the junction unmatched. The CDR3 loop is CASSPRTGIRGANVLTF. In DNA, the CDR3 is TGTGCCAGCAGTCCCCGGACAGGGATTCGTGGGGCCAACGTCCTGACTTTC.

This rearrangement joins TRBV7-9 to TRBJ1-2; D remains unclear. CDR1 and CDR2 from the germline V gene are SEHNR and FQNEAQ (reference sequence). V was clipped by 5 bases and J by 0 bases, with 13 bases between them. The CDR3 spans 15 residues. The CDR3 region is CASSPPRTSNYGYTF. The CDR3 coding sequence is TGTGCCAGCAGCCCCCCACGCACCTCTAACTATGGCTACACCTTC.

This clone was seen more than once but under ten times. The genes are TRBV14 and TRBJ1-1; 7 bases match TRBD1. The germline V gene encodes CDR1 SGHDN and CDR2 FVKESK. V lost 1 base to trimming and J lost 4 bases; unmatched junction nucleotides: 9. The CDR3 contains 16 residues. The CDR3 is CASSQVTPTGITEAFF. The CDR3, as DNA: TGTGCCAGCAGCCAAGTAACGCCGACAGGGATCACTGAAGCTTTCTTT. The full variable domain, in which reference TRBV14 and TRBJ1-1 provide the parts outside the CDR3, is EAGVTQFPSHSVIEKGQTVTLRCDPISGHDNLYWYRRVMGKEIKFLLHFVKESKQDESGMPNNRFLAERTGGTYSTLKVQPAELEDSGVYFCASSQVTPTGITEAFFGQGTRLTVV.